This TCR beta chain was documented in a study of blood T cell repertoires in COVID-19. Source study methods: Amplification of reference gene primers was used by the study to estimate nucleated cell counts. Here immunoSEQ multiplex PCR was the method, and the copy in TCRdb shows in-frame clones only, minus some. The DNA was the basis for D and trimming; V, J and clone size are from that table. The sample lists around 250,000 clones, around 85% occurring once. Trimming took 3 bases from V and 2 from J; bases not matched to a gene: 8. Germline values: CDR1 SNHLY, CDR2 FYNNEI. The length of the CDR3 is 18 residues. This clone was observed once.

This TCR came from a woman between 50 and 59 years old who had recovered from COVID-19. V is TRBV2 and J is TRBJ2-1; 12 bases align to TRBD2. Sequencing was carried out using PBMCs or T cells enriched from blood (not recorded which). Written as DNA, the CDR3 is TGTGCCAGCAGTGATAGGATCTCTAGCGGGAGGGCCTACAATGAGCAGTTCTTC. This gives the protein CASSDRISSGRAYNEQFF.